These 24 T cell receptor beta chains were sequenced from one sample in a study of cytomegalovirus exposure and HLA in healthy donors. The primer mix had 60 Vbeta and 13 Jbeta primers. Method: immunoSEQ multiplex PCR; TCRdb's copy keeps in-frame clones and lacks some. The sample includes 130,000 or so clones, roughly 80% seen only once; the top ten take about 1.7%. Source material: PBMCs. Every receptor here comes from a young man in good health and CMV-seronegative.

The V and J genes are TRBV7-2 and TRBJ2-5; a weak D match, TRBD2 (5 bases). The CDR3 is made up of 17 amino acids. Trimming removed 6 bases from V and 2 bases from J, with 22 bases in between. The V gene's germline CDR1 is SGHTA and CDR2 FQGNSA. CDR3 amino acids: CASRPWESQIIQETQYF. In DNA form, the CDR3 reads TGTGCCAGCAGGCCCTGGGAGAGCCAGATAATTCAAGAGACCCAGTACTTC.

The chain joins TRBV7-9 to TRBJ2-6; 7 bases map to TRBD1. The V gene's germline CDR1 is SEHNR and CDR2 FQNEAQ (reference sequence). This CDR3 has 19 amino acids. V gave up 4 bases and J gave up 1 base; unmatched junction bases: 13. CDR3 protein: CASSSSSGRGSSGANVLTF. Written as DNA, the CDR3 is TGTGCCAGCAGCTCCTCCTCTGGCAGGGGGTCTTCTGGGGCCAACGTCCTGACTTTC.

This chain connects TRBV7-9 to TRBJ1-5, with TRBD1 matching 12 bases. Trimming took 5 bases from V and 4 from J; bases not matched to a gene: 9. Germline assignment: CDR1 SEHNR and CDR2 FQNEAQ (reference sequence). The length of the CDR3 is 17 residues. The CDR3 coding sequence is TGTGCCAGCAGCCTCGGGACAGGGGGCGATAGGAATCAGCCCCAGCATTTT. It codes for CASSLGTGGDRNQPQHF.

This clone has more than one count but fewer than ten. The rearrangement joins TRBV7-7 to TRBJ2-2; D perhaps matches TRBD2 (7 bases). Trimming shortened V by 5 bases and J by 4 bases, and 17 bases separated the two germline ends. The CDR3 contains 16 residues. CDR1 and CDR2 from the germline V gene are SSHAT and FNYEAQ (reference sequence). DNA for the CDR3: TGTGCCAGCAGCCCGGGACTGGCGGGGGCCACCGGGGAGCTGTTTTTT. Its translation: CASSPGLAGATGELFF.

J is TRBJ1-3 and V is TRBV7-9; 8 bases match TRBD1. The CDR3 has 19 amino acids. CDR1 is SEHNR and CDR2 is FQNEAQ in the germline V gene (reference sequence). Germline trimming cut 5 bases from V and 0 bases from J; bases unmatched to any gene: 15. The CDR3 coding sequence is TGTGCCAGCAGCAACCCGACAGGGGCCCAATCTCCCTCTGGAAACACCATATATTTT. Protein: CASSNPTGAQSPSGNTIYF.

J is TRBJ1-2 and V is TRBV13; TRBD1 agrees at 7 bases. The CDR3 extends over 17 amino acids. CDR1 is PRHDT and CDR2 is FYEKMQ in the germline V gene (reference sequence). With 5 bases clipped from V and 0 bases from J, the junction kept 12 bases outside the gene matches. The CDR3 loop reads CASSTISGQRTNYGYTF. The CDR3 DNA sequence: TGTGCCAGCAGCACAATTTCGGGACAGCGAACTAACTATGGCTACACCTTC.

The rearrangement joins TRBV5-4 to TRBJ1-3; D gene ambiguous. Per the germline V gene, CDR1 is SGHNT and CDR2 is YYREEE (reference sequence). With 4 bases removed from V and 5 bases from J, the gap between germline ends came to 10 bases. This CDR3 region has 13 residues. CDR3 coding DNA: TGTGCCAGCAGCCCGGGGAATAGAAACACCATATATTTT. As protein: CASSPGNRNTIYF.

V and J are TRBV13 and TRBJ2-7; 10 nucleotides align to TRBD2. V was pared by 5 bases and J by 3 bases, with 4 bases of the junction left unmatched. The CDR3 spans 14 residues. Germline V gene sequence: CDR1 PRHDT, CDR2 FYEKMQ (reference sequence). CDR3 residues: CASSTRTSGYEQYF. The CDR3 nucleotides are TGTGCCAGCAGCACGCGGACTAGCGGCTACGAGCAGTACTTC. The variable domain in full, with the rest retrieved from reference TRBV13 and TRBJ2-7, is AAGVIQSPRHLIKEKRETATLKCYPIPRHDTVYWYQQGPGQDPQFLISFYEKMQSDKGSIPDRFSAQQFSDYHSELNMSSLELGDSALYFCASSTRTSGYEQYFGPGTRLTVT.

V is TRBV19 and J is TRBJ2-2; TRBD1 aligns across 7 bases. The V and J ends lost 3 bases and 4 bases, in that order; junction bases with no gene match: 11. Per germline, CDR1 LNHDA and CDR2 SQIVND (reference sequence). CDR3 length: 17 residues. Here the CDR3 reads CASSIPPDRAGTGELFF. In nucleotides, the CDR3 is TGTGCCAGTAGTATTCCCCCCGACAGGGCTGGCACCGGGGAGCTGTTTTTT.

The J gene is TRBJ1-2, the V gene TRBV6-1, with D hard to call. This CDR3 has 15 residues. Trimming removed 0 bases from V and 1 base from J, with 9 bases in between. Germline assignment: CDR1 MNHNS and CDR2 SASEGT. The CDR3, as DNA: TGTGCCAGCAGTGAAGCGCTCAGTTTTAACTATGGCTACACCTTC. Translating it yields CASSEALSFNYGYTF.

V is TRBV13 and J is TRBJ2-7; 7 nucleotides align to TRBD2. The CDR3 is 16 residues long. The germline gives CDR1 PRHDT, CDR2 FYEKMQ (reference sequence). V dropped 5 bases and J dropped 1; count of bases not matched to a gene: 11. The CDR3 DNA sequence: TGTGCCAGCAGCCGCTGGGAGGGGTCAAGTTCCTACGAGCAGTACTTC. This encodes CASSRWEGSSSYEQYF.

This chain links TRBV5-6 with TRBJ1-1; the D is unclear. The V gene lost 5 bases and the J gene lost 5 bases, with 10 bases spanning the gap. The CDR3 is 12 residues long. Germline loops: CDR1 SGHDT, CDR2 YYEEEE. CDR3 DNA sequence: TGTGCCAGCAGTTATATCGGGACTGAAGCTTTCTTT. Its translation is CASSYIGTEAFF.

The chain joins TRBV5-1 to TRBJ1-2; 7 positions match TRBD1. The CDR3 contains 14 residues. With V trimmed by 0 bases and J by 4 bases, 3 bases remained unmatched. CDR1 and CDR2 (germline): SGHRS, YFSETQ. The CDR3 loop reads CASSLETGAYGYTF. CDR3 nucleotide sequence: TGCGCCAGCAGCTTGGAAACAGGGGCCTATGGCTACACCTTC. The whole variable domain, filled in from reference TRBV5-1 and TRBJ1-2, reads KAGVTQTPRYLIKTRGQQVTLSCSPISGHRSVSWYQQTPGQGLQFLFEYFSETQRNKGNFPGRFSGRQFSNSRSEMNVSTLELGDSALYLCASSLETGAYGYTFGSGTRLTVV.

Of note for this clone: Mismatch with germline at one junction end may stem from a read error. The chain has TRBV7-9 and TRBJ1-4, with 9 nucleotides matching TRBD1. Germline CDR1 is SEHNR and CDR2 is FQNEAQ (reference sequence). This CDR3 spans 14 amino acids. In DNA form, the CDR3 reads TGTTCCAGCATCTTCGGGACAGGGTCGGAAAAACTGTTTTTT. Protein product: CSSIFGTGSEKLFF.

The chain couples TRBV5-6 to TRBJ2-6; 8 positions agree with TRBD1. V trimming: 7 bases; J trimming: 0 bases; junction bases outside the gene matches: 12. The germline V gene encodes CDR1 SGHDT and CDR2 YYEEEE. The CDR3 is 18 amino acids. The CDR3 region has the DNA TGTGCCAGCCCTTTTCGGGACAGGCGTTCCTCTGGGGCCAACGTCCTGACTTTC. Amino acid sequence: CASPFRDRRSSGANVLTF.

This chain links TRBV14 with TRBJ1-1, with D possibly TRBD1 on 5 matching bases. This CDR3 has 16 residues. Per germline, CDR1 SGHDN and CDR2 FVKESK. Trimming shortened V by 1 base and J by 10 bases, and 22 bases separated the two germline ends. Here the CDR3 reads CASSQANTGRTLGAFF. In DNA, the CDR3 is TGTGCCAGCAGCCAAGCCAACACAGGAAGAACACTGGGAGCTTTCTTT.

CDR3 DNA sequence: TGTGCCAGCAGCCCGAAACCCCGGGACAGGCTTCGCGAGCAGTACTTC. Translating it yields CASSPKPRDRLREQYF. The chain joins TRBV27 to TRBJ2-7; 8 bases map to TRBD1. Germline CDR1 and CDR2: MNHEY and SMNVEV (reference sequence). V lost 6 bases, J lost 6 bases, and 16 bases stayed unmatched. This CDR3 has 16 amino acids.

This clone was observed once. The chain couples TRBV5-4 to TRBJ1-1; TRBD1 aligns across 8 bases. The CDR3 spans 18 residues. V gave up 5 bases and J gave up 0 bases; unmatched junction bases: 15. Germline V gene lookup returns CDR1 SGHNT and CDR2 YYREEE (reference sequence). The CDR3 DNA follows: TGTGCCAGCAGTTTTGACTGGGGACAGGTGCGGATGAACACTGAAGCTTTCTTT. It translates to CASSFDWGQVRMNTEAFF. Variable domain in full (rest from reference TRBV5-4 and TRBJ1-1): ETGVTQSPTHLIKTRGQQVTLRCSSQSGHNTVSWYQQALGQGPQFIFQYYREEENGRGNFPPRFSGLQFPNYSSELNVNALELDDSALYLCASSFDWGQVRMNTEAFFGQGTRLTVV.

The CDR3 here is CASSLDPDRSKYEQYF. CDR3 coding DNA: TGTGCCAGCAGCTTAGATCCGGACAGGTCAAAATACGAGCAGTACTTC. V gene TRBV11-2 combines with J gene TRBJ2-7, with 7 bases lining up with TRBD1. The CDR3 has 16 amino acids. Trimming took 0 bases from V and 4 from J; bases not matched to a gene: 9. The germline CDR1 and CDR2 sequences are SGHAT and FQNNGV. The variable domain in full, with the rest retrieved from reference TRBV11-2 and TRBJ2-7, is EAGVAQSPRYKIIEKRQSVAFWCNPISGHATLYWYQQILGQGPKLLIQFQNNGVVDDSQLPKDRFSAERLKGVDSTLKIQPAKLEDSAVYLCASSLDPDRSKYEQYFGPGTRLTVT.

The CDR3 DNA sequence: TGTGCCAGCAGCGTTACTAGCACAGATACGCAGTATTTT. Translation: CASSVTSTDTQYF. V and J are TRBV9 and TRBJ2-3; the D is unclear. Trimming stripped 2 bases from V and 0 bases from J, with 4 bases between. Germline CDR1 reads SGDLS; CDR2 reads YYNGEE. The CDR3 length is 13 residues. Based on the CDR3 plus reference TRBV9 and TRBJ2-3, the full variable domain is DSGVTQTPKHLITATGQRVTLRCSPRSGDLSVYWYQQSLDQGLQFLIQYYNGEERAKGNILERFSAQQFPDLHSELNLSSLELGDSALYFCASSVTSTDTQYFGPGTRLTVL.

CDR3 nucleotide sequence: TGTGCCAGCAGTAGCCTGACGTGGAGGGATTCACCCCTCCACTTT. As protein: CASSSLTWRDSPLHF. The chain has TRBV11-2 and TRBJ1-6; no clear D gene. V lost 6 bases to trimming and J lost 8 bases, with 17 bases between them. Per the germline V gene, CDR1 is SGHAT and CDR2 is FQNNGV. This CDR3 spans 15 amino acids.

The gene calls are TRBV19 and TRBJ2-3; 8 nucleotides match TRBD2. Germline trimming cut 2 bases from V and 11 bases from J; bases unmatched to any gene: 9. Germline V lookup: CDR1 LNHDA, CDR2 SQIVND (reference sequence). This CDR3 region has 14 residues. CDR3 protein: CASSISGGPGEQYF. The DNA of the CDR3 is TGTGCCAGTAGTATAAGCGGGGGCCCGGGGGAGCAGTATTTT. Full variable domain (outside the CDR3, taken from reference TRBV19 and TRBJ2-3): DGGITQSPKYLFRKEGQNVTLSCEQNLNHDAMYWYRQDPGQGLRLIYYSQIVNDFQKGDIAEGYSVSREKKESFPLTVTSAQKNPTAFYLCASSISGGPGEQYFGPGTRLTVL.

The chain employs TRBV28 and TRBJ1-5; TRBD1 matches at 9 bases. The CDR3 has 14 amino acids. The ends lost 4 bases at V and 9 bases at J; junction bases unmatched: 7. Germline CDR1 MDHEN, CDR2 SYDVKM. The CDR3 region is CASSSGQGAWPQHF. CDR3 nucleotide sequence: TGTGCCAGCAGTTCGGGACAGGGTGCATGGCCCCAGCATTTT.

J is TRBJ1-6 and V is TRBV4-3, with a weak D call TRBD1 (5 bases). The CDR3 consists of 15 residues. Trimming left V 4 bases short and J 7 bases short, with 14 bases between. The germline gives CDR1 LGHNA, CDR2 YSLEER. CDR3 loop: CASSPMTTENSPLHF. In nucleotides, the CDR3 is TGCGCCAGCAGCCCGATGACGACAGAGAATTCACCCCTCCACTTT.